Presented here are 31 T cell receptor beta chains from one specimen sequenced in a study of cytomegalovirus exposure and HLA in healthy donors. Primers for the PCR totalled 60 Vbeta and 13 Jbeta. TCRdb's table, derived via immunoSEQ multiplex PCR, lists solely in-frame clones and lacks some. The data contain 150,000 to 200,000 clones, around four fifths of them singletons. The specimen was PBMCs. The receptors here all came from a woman aged 18-29 years in good health and CMV-seronegative.

The rearrangement joins TRBV18 to TRBJ2-7; D not certain. V was clipped by 3 bases and J by 2 bases, with 14 bases between them. Germline CDR1 reads KGHSH; CDR2 reads LQKENI. The CDR3 totals 15 residues. The CDR3 is CASSPNGRNPYEQYF. As DNA, the CDR3 is TGTGCCAGCTCACCCAATGGCAGAAACCCCTACGAGCAGTACTTC.

V and J are TRBV19 and TRBJ2-7; 8 nucleotides align to TRBD1. The CDR3 loop spans 14 amino acids. V shed 5 bases, J shed 2 bases, and the junction held 5 bases outside the gene matches. CDR1 is LNHDA, CDR2 SQIVND, per germline (reference sequence). CDR3 sequence: CASSPDRATYEQYF. Here the CDR3 DNA reads TGTGCCAGTAGTCCGGACAGGGCGACCTACGAGCAGTACTTC. The full variable domain, its missing parts supplied by reference TRBV19 and TRBJ2-7, is DGGITQSPKYLFRKEGQNVTLSCEQNLNHDAMYWYRQDPGQGLRLIYYSQIVNDFQKGDIAEGYSVSREKKESFPLTVTSAQKNPTAFYLCASSPDRATYEQYFGPGTRLTVT.

The chain combines TRBV5-1 with TRBJ1-1; D call uncertain. Germline assignment: CDR1 SGHRS and CDR2 YFSETQ. This CDR3 is 17 amino acids long. V shed 2 bases and J shed 2 bases, with 19 bases lying between them. The CDR3, as DNA: TGCGCCAGCAGCTTACGATTAGGATCGGAGATTAACACTGAAGCTTTCTTT. This codes for CASSLRLGSEINTEAFF.

The chain is built from TRBV6-1 and TRBJ1-6; D is undetermined. Germline loops: CDR1 MNHNS, CDR2 SASEGT. V dropped 8 bases and J dropped 8 bases, with 16 bases sitting between them. The CDR3 runs to 14 residues. This CDR3 reads CASRAGDWDSPLHF. The CDR3 coding sequence is TGTGCCAGCCGGGCCGGGGATTGGGATTCACCCCTCCACTTT.

The chain recombines TRBV13 with TRBJ2-5, with 9 bases aligning to TRBD2. CDR1 is PRHDT and CDR2 is FYEKMQ in the germline V gene (reference sequence). J gave up 5 bases and V 0 bases, and 13 bases lay outside the gene matches. This CDR3 spans 18 amino acids. The CDR3 sequence is CASSLGWPSGVRLETQYF. The DNA of the CDR3 is TGTGCCAGCAGCTTAGGCTGGCCTAGCGGGGTTCGGTTGGAGACCCAGTACTTC.

The gene calls are TRBV11-2 and TRBJ1-1; maybe TRBD1 (5 bases). The CDR3 is made up of 15 amino acids. From germline, CDR1 is SGHAT and CDR2 FQNNGV. Trimming left V 5 bases short and J 4 bases short, with 17 bases between. The DNA of the CDR3 is TGTGCCAGCAGCCCCAGGAGGAGGGACGCCACTGAAGCTTTCTTT. It is translated as CASSPRRRDATEAFF.

J is TRBJ1-2 and V is TRBV5-1; tentatively, D is TRBD1 (5 bases). Germline assignment: CDR1 SGHRS and CDR2 YFSETQ. V dropped 5 bases and J dropped 1 base, with 9 bases sitting between them. This CDR3 has 13 amino acids. For the CDR3, the DNA is TGCGCCAGCAGACTCCAGGGTAACTATGGCTACACCTTC. Protein product: CASRLQGNYGYTF. The entire variable domain, with the rest obtained from reference TRBV5-1 and TRBJ1-2, is as follows: KAGVTQTPRYLIKTRGQQVTLSCSPISGHRSVSWYQQTPGQGLQFLFEYFSETQRNKGNFPGRFSGRQFSNSRSEMNVSTLELGDSALYLCASRLQGNYGYTFGSGTRLTVV.

Written as DNA, the CDR3 is TGTGCCAGCAGCGCGTTCGATCCCACCTACAATGAGCAGTTCTTC. Amino acid sequence: CASSAFDPTYNEQFF. V usage is TRBV7-2 and J usage is TRBJ2-1; D gene uncertain. The V gene's germline CDR1 is SGHTA and CDR2 FQGNSA. This CDR3 spans 15 amino acids. Between the trimmed V and J ends, which lost 5 bases and 2 bases, there was a span of 13 bases. Using reference TRBV7-2 and TRBJ2-1 for the parts outside the CDR3, the full variable domain is GAGVSQSPSNKVTEKGKDVELRCDPISGHTALYWYRQSLGQGLEFLIYFQGNSAPDKSGLPSDRFSAERTGGSVSTLTIQRTQQEDSAVYLCASSAFDPTYNEQFFGPGTRLTVL.

The chain combines TRBV5-1 with TRBJ1-5; D gene uncertain. Germline V CDR1 and CDR2: SGHRS, YFSETQ. V was shortened by 4 bases and J by 2 bases, with 10 bases between the two germline ends. The length of the CDR3 is 14 residues. The CDR3 here is CASSGQPGNQPQHF. The CDR3 nucleotides read TGCGCCAGCAGCGGGCAGCCCGGCAATCAGCCCCAGCATTTT.

The chain joins TRBV29-1 to TRBJ2-1, with a weak D call TRBD2 (6 bases). CDR1 is SQVTM, CDR2 ANQGSEA, per germline. The CDR3 totals 14 residues. The V end was cut by 4 bases, the J end by 1 base, with 11 bases between. This CDR3 is CSVVGGGSYNEQFF. DNA for the CDR3: TGCAGCGTTGTGGGGGGAGGATCCTACAATGAGCAGTTCTTC.

The chain is built from TRBV4-1 and TRBJ2-7, with TRBD1 matching over 9 bases. This CDR3 comprises 15 residues. With V trimmed by 4 bases and J by 6 bases, 10 bases remained unmatched. Germline V CDR1 and CDR2: MGHRA, YSYEKL. DNA for the CDR3: TGCGCCAGCAGCCCGGACAGGGGCCTTTTGCGCGAGCAGTACTTC. Protein product: CASSPDRGLLREQYF.

The V and J genes are TRBV10-2 and TRBJ2-1; maybe TRBD1 (6 bases). The CDR3 sequence is 13 residues long. V gave up 6 bases and J gave up 2 bases, with 8 bases separating them. Germline V gives CDR1 WSHSY, CDR2 SAAADI. CDR3 nucleotide sequence: TGCGCCAGCAGGCAGGGGCCCTACAATGAGCAGTTCTTC. Encoded protein: CASRQGPYNEQFF.

The rearrangement uses TRBV5-1 and TRBJ2-7; 9 bases map to TRBD1. The germline V gene encodes CDR1 SGHRS and CDR2 YFSETQ. Trimming removed 5 bases from V and 2 bases from J; junction bases left unmatched: 8. The CDR3 contains 15 residues. The chain's CDR3 is CASSFTGGSPYEQYF. The CDR3 nucleotides read TGCGCCAGCAGTTTCACAGGGGGCAGTCCCTACGAGCAGTACTTC. The whole variable domain, filled in from reference TRBV5-1 and TRBJ2-7, reads KAGVTQTPRYLIKTRGQQVTLSCSPISGHRSVSWYQQTPGQGLQFLFEYFSETQRNKGNFPGRFSGRQFSNSRSEMNVSTLELGDSALYLCASSFTGGSPYEQYFGPGTRLTVT.

The rearrangement links TRBV14 to TRBJ1-6, with 7 bases aligning to TRBD1. CDR3 length: 15 residues. CDR1 is SGHDN, CDR2 FVKESK, per germline. J was trimmed by 5 bases and V by 0 bases; bases with no gene match: 1. CDR3 DNA sequence: TGTGCCAGCAGCCAAGAGGGGACAGATAATTCACCCCTCCACTTT. Its translation is CASSQEGTDNSPLHF.

The genes are TRBV28 and TRBJ2-7, with 12 bases aligning to TRBD2. The CDR3 runs 16 residues. Trimming removed 5 bases from V and 0 bases from J; junction bases left unmatched: 5. Germline CDR1 reads MDHEN; CDR2 reads SYDVKM. The CDR3 here is CASSTRTSGISYEQYF. CDR3 DNA sequence: TGTGCCAGCAGTACCAGGACTAGCGGGATCTCCTACGAGCAGTACTTC. The whole variable domain, filled in from reference TRBV28 and TRBJ2-7, reads DVKVTQSSRYLVKRTGEKVFLECVQDMDHENMFWYRQDPGLGLRLIYFSYDVKMKEKGDIPEGYSVSREKKERFSLILESASTNQTSMYLCASSTRTSGISYEQYFGPGTRLTVT.

In its sample, this clone was seen once. The gene calls are TRBV29-1 and TRBJ2-7; 7 bases fit TRBD1. The CDR3 covers 13 residues. Unmatched junction bases numbered 7, after V lost 6 bases and J lost 2 bases. Per the germline V gene, CDR1 is SQVTM and CDR2 is ANQGSEA. Here the CDR3 reads CSVARGLAYEQYF. The CDR3 nucleotides read TGCAGCGTGGCCAGGGGGTTAGCCTACGAGCAGTACTTC.

The chain employs TRBV30 and TRBJ1-1; a possible D gene is TRBD1 (5 bases). Germline V gives CDR1 GTSNPN, CDR2 SVGIG (reference sequence). The V gene lost 3 bases and the J gene lost 0 bases, with 11 bases spanning the gap. The CDR3 spans 14 residues. Written as DNA, the CDR3 is TGTGCCTGGAGCCACAGGAAGGTGAACACTGAAGCTTTCTTT. As protein: CAWSHRKVNTEAFF.

This chain connects TRBV2 to TRBJ2-7; the match to TRBD1 covers 10 bases. This CDR3 contains 13 residues. V shed 7 bases, J shed 7 bases, and the junction held 7 bases outside the gene matches. Germline assignment: CDR1 SNHLY and CDR2 FYNNEI. CDR3 sequence: CASTLGTGVEQYF. The DNA for the CDR3 is TGTGCCAGCACCCTCGGGACAGGGGTGGAGCAGTACTTC. The full variable domain, rest sourced from reference TRBV2 and TRBJ2-7, is EPEVTQTPSHQVTQMGQEVILRCVPISNHLYFYWYRQILGQKVEFLVSFYNNEISEKSEIFDDQFSVERPDGSNFTLKIRSTKLEDSAMYFCASTLGTGVEQYFGPGTRLTVT.

This clone was seen only a few times. J is TRBJ2-7 and V is TRBV7-8; 7 bases line up with TRBD1. The V gene's germline CDR1 is SGHVS and CDR2 FQNEAQ. The ends lost 1 base at V and 0 bases at J; junction bases unmatched: 12. This CDR3 is built from 18 residues. CDR3 sequence: CASSLVLIPGQSSYEQYF. The CDR3 region has the DNA TGTGCCAGCAGCTTAGTCTTAATACCGGGACAGAGCTCCTACGAGCAGTACTTC.

The count of this clone is one. The gene calls are TRBV19 and TRBJ1-4, with TRBD1 matching over 7 bases. Looked up from germline, CDR1 is LNHDA and CDR2 is SQIVND (reference sequence). The CDR3 totals 15 residues. Trimming cost V 6 bases and J 5 bases; bases outside gene matches: 9. The CDR3 bases are TGTGCCAGTAGACCACCAGGGGGGAGAAATGAAAAACTGTTTTTT. It is translated as CASRPPGGRNEKLFF.

The chain carries TRBV7-9 and TRBJ2-5; D perhaps matches TRBD2 (6 bases). The CDR3 has 17 residues. Per germline, CDR1 SEHNR and CDR2 FQNEAQ (reference sequence). Trimming shortened V by 0 bases and J by 1 base, and 15 bases separated the two germline ends. CDR3 loop: CASSLASRGAFQETQYF. DNA of the CDR3: TGTGCCAGCAGCTTAGCGTCTCGCGGGGCGTTCCAAGAGACCCAGTACTTC.

The CDR3 loop reads CASSILPAYEQYF. As DNA, the CDR3 is TGTGCCAGTAGTATACTTCCAGCCTACGAGCAGTACTTC. V is TRBV19 and J is TRBJ2-7; D is uncertain. CDR3 size: 13 residues. V dropped 2 bases and J dropped 2 bases, with 7 bases sitting between them. Germline V gives CDR1 LNHDA, CDR2 SQIVND (reference sequence).

The chain carries TRBV6-1 and TRBJ2-1; 8 bases map to TRBD1. CDR1 is MNHNS and CDR2 is SASEGT in the germline V gene. The V and J ends lost 6 bases and 2 bases, in that order; junction bases with no gene match: 6. The CDR3 contains 15 residues. The CDR3 nucleotides are TGTGCCAGCAGCCGACAGGGGATTCCCTACAATGAGCAGTTCTTC. Translation: CASSRQGIPYNEQFF.

The chain employs TRBV18 and TRBJ1-1; possibly TRBD1 for D (6 bases). Germline CDR1 reads KGHSH; CDR2 reads LQKENI. The CDR3 extends over 15 amino acids. Trimming removed 0 bases at V and 7 bases at J, with 15 bases between. The CDR3 DNA reads as TGTGCCAGCTCACCACCGGCCAGGGGCAGGAGTGAAGCTTTCTTT. As protein: CASSPPARGRSEAFF. The full variable domain, rest sourced from reference TRBV18 and TRBJ1-1, is NAGVMQNPRHLVRRRGQEARLRCSPMKGHSHVYWYRQLPEEGLKFMVYLQKENIIDESGMPKERFSAEFPKEGPSILRIQQVVRGDSAAYFCASSPPARGRSEAFFGQGTRLTVV.

The genes are TRBV30 and TRBJ1-1; no definite D call. Germline assignment: CDR1 GTSNPN and CDR2 SVGIG (reference sequence). Deletions cut 5 bases from V and 0 bases from J, with 10 bases between. The CDR3 is 13 amino acids. The CDR3 spells CAWRHEVNTEAFF. CDR3 coding DNA: TGTGCCTGGCGCCACGAGGTGAACACTGAAGCTTTCTTT.

The rearrangement uses TRBV5-4 and TRBJ2-3, with a possible D match to TRBD1 (5 bases). Germline lookup yields CDR1 SGHNT and CDR2 YYREEE (reference sequence). There are 14 residues in the CDR3. Trimming pared 4 bases from V and 2 bases from J, leaving 11 bases between. The CDR3, as DNA: TGTGCCAGCAGCCACGACAGTCCCACAGATACGCAGTATTTT. As protein: CASSHDSPTDTQYF.

The chain is built from TRBV30 and TRBJ2-7; 7 positions match TRBD1. Germline CDR1 GTSNPN, CDR2 SVGIG (reference sequence). Trimming at V came to 2 bases and at J to 0 bases, leaving 4 bases not matched to a gene. CDR3 length equals 14 residues. As DNA, the CDR3 is TGTGCCTGGAGTTCAGGGGGAAGCTCCTACGAGCAGTACTTC. Translation: CAWSSGGSSYEQYF. The full variable domain, completed using reference TRBV30 and TRBJ2-7, is SQTIHQWPATLVQPVGSPLSLECTVEGTSNPNLYWYRQAAGRGLQLLFYSVGIGQISSEVPQNLSASRPQDRQFILSSKKLLLSDSGFYLCAWSSGGSSYEQYFGPGTRLTVT.

The chain is built from TRBV5-5 and TRBJ1-1, with TRBD1 as a possible D gene (5 bases). V was clipped by 4 bases and J by 10 bases, with 14 bases between them. This CDR3 comprises 12 residues. Germline CDR1 reads SGHKS; CDR2 reads YYEKEE (reference sequence). The DNA of the CDR3 is TGTGCCAGCAGCCAGTGGGTCGGGGGAGCTTTCTTT. Translation: CASSQWVGGAFF.

The rearrangement uses TRBV6-1 and TRBJ1-6, with 11 bases fitting TRBD1. Germline V lookup: CDR1 MNHNS, CDR2 SASEGT. Trimming at V came to 1 base and at J to 7 bases, leaving 0 bases not matched to a gene. CDR3 length: 15 amino acids. CDR3 region: CASSEGTGGNSPLHF. The DNA for the CDR3 is TGTGCCAGCAGTGAAGGGACAGGGGGCAATTCACCCCTCCACTTT.

This rearrangement joins TRBV29-1 to TRBJ2-5; no clear D gene. Germline CDR1 SQVTM, CDR2 ANQGSEA. The CDR3 covers 12 residues. Trimming took 4 bases from V and 1 from J, leaving 7 bases between them. CDR3 DNA: TGCAGCGTTGTGGCAAGCCAAGAGACCCAGTACTTC. Its translation: CSVVASQETQYF.

The chain couples TRBV14 to TRBJ1-2, with 8 bases aligning to TRBD1. The germline V gene encodes CDR1 SGHDN and CDR2 FVKESK. Unmatched junction bases numbered 11, after V lost 4 bases and J lost 7 bases. The CDR3 has 15 residues. The CDR3 protein is CASSRTGYNLRGYTF. CDR3 DNA sequence: TGTGCCAGCAGCCGGACAGGGTACAACTTACGTGGCTACACCTTC.